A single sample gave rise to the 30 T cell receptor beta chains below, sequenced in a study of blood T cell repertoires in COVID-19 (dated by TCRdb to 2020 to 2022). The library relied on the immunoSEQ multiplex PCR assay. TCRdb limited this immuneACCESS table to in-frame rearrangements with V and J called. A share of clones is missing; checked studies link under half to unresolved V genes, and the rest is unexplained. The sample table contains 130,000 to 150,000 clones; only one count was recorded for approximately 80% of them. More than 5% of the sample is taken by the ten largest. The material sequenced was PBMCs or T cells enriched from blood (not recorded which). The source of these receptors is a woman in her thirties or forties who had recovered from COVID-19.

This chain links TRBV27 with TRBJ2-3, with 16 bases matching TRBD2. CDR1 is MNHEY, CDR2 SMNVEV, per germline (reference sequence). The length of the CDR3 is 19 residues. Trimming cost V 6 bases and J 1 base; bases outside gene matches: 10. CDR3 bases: TGTGCCAGCAGGGGGACTAGCGGGAGGGCCATAAAAGGCACAGATACGCAGTATTTT. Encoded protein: CASRGTSGRAIKGTDTQYF.

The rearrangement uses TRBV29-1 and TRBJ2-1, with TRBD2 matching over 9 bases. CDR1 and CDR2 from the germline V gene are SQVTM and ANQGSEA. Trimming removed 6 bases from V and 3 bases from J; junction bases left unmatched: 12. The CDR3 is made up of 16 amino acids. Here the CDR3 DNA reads TGCAGCGTCCGACAGAGTTTTAGCGGGAGCTACAATGAGCAGTTCTTC. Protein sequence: CSVRQSFSGSYNEQFF.

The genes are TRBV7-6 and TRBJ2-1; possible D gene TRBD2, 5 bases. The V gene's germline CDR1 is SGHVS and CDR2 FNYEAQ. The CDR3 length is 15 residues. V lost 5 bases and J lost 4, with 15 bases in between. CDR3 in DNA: TGTGCCAGCAGCAAGACCGCCACTAGGTACAATGAGCAGTTCTTC. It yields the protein CASSKTATRYNEQFF.

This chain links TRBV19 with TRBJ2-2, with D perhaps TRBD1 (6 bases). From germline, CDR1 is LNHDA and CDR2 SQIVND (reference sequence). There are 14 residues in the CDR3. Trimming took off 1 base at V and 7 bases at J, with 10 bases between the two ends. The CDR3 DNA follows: TGTGCCAGTAGTATAGGACAGGCAGGCGGGGAGCTGTTTTTT. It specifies CASSIGQAGGELFF.

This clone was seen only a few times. In nucleotides, the CDR3 is TGTGCCAGTCGGGGACTTATACTCTATGGCTACACCTTC. Protein product: CASRGLILYGYTF. The chain employs TRBV19 and TRBJ1-2; a possible D gene is TRBD1 (5 bases). Germline V gene lookup returns CDR1 LNHDA and CDR2 SQIVND (reference sequence). V gave up 8 bases and J gave up 4 bases, with 14 bases separating them. This CDR3 has 13 amino acids. The full variable domain, completed using reference TRBV19 and TRBJ1-2, is DGGITQSPKYLFRKEGQNVTLSCEQNLNHDAMYWYRQDPGQGLRLIYYSQIVNDFQKGDIAEGYSVSREKKESFPLTVTSAQKNPTAFYLCASRGLILYGYTFGSGTRLTVV.

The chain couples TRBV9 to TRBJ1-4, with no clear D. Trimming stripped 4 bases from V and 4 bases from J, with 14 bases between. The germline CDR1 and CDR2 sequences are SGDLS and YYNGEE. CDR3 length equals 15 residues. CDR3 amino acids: CASSQGGHYNEKLFF. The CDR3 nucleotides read TGTGCCAGCAGCCAAGGCGGGCATTATAATGAAAAACTGTTTTTT.

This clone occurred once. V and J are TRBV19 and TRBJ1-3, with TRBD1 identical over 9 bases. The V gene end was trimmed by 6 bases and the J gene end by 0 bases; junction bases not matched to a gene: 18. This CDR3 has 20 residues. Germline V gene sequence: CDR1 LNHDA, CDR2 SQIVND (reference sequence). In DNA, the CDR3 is TGTGCCAGTAGACCCGGACAGGGGAATGGCTACGCCCGCTCTGGAAACACCATATATTTT. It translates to CASRPGQGNGYARSGNTIYF.

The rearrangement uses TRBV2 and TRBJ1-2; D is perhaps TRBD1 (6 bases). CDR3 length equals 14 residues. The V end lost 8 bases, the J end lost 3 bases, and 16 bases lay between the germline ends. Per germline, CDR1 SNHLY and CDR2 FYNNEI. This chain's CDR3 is CASRAGGVDYGYTF. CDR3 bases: TGTGCCAGCCGAGCGGGGGGCGTAGACTATGGCTACACCTTC.

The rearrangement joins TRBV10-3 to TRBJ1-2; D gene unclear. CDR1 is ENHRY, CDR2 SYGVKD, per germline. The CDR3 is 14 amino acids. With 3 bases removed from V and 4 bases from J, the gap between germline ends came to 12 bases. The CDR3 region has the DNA TGTGCCATCAGTGACCCATCCAGAGGCTATGGCTACACCTTC. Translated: CAISDPSRGYGYTF.

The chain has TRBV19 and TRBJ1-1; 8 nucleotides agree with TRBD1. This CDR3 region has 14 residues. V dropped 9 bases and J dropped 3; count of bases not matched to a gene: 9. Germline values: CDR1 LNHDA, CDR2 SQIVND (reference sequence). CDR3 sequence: CASRSQGEDTEAFF. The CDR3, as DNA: TGTGCCAGCAGATCACAGGGGGAGGACACTGAAGCTTTCTTT.

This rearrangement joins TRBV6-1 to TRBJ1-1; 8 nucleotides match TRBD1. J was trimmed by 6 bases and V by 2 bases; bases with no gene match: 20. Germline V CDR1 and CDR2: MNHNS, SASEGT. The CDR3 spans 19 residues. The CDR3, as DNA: TGTGCCAGCAGTGAAACCTTGTATCAGGGGGCGCGGTCTAACTCTGAAGCTTTCTTT. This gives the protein CASSETLYQGARSNSEAFF.

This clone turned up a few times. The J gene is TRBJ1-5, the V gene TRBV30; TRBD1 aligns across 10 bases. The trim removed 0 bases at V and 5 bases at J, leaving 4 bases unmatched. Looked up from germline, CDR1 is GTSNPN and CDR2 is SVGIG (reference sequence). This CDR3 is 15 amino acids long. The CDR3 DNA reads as TGTGCCTGGAGTGTTACCGGGACAGGGGATCAGCCCCAGCATTTT. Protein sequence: CAWSVTGTGDQPQHF.

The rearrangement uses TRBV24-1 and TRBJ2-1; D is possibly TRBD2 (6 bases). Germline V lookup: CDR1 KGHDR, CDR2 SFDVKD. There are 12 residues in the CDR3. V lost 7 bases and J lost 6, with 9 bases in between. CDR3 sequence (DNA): TGTGCCACCAGCCCAGCGGGCAATGAGCAGTTCTTC. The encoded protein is CATSPAGNEQFF.

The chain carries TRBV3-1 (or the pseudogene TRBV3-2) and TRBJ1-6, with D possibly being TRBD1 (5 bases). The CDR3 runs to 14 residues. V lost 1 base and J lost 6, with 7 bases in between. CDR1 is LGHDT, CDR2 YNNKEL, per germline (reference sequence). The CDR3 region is CASSQAGSNSPLHF. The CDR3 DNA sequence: TGTGCCAGCAGCCAAGCAGGGTCTAATTCACCCCTCCACTTT.

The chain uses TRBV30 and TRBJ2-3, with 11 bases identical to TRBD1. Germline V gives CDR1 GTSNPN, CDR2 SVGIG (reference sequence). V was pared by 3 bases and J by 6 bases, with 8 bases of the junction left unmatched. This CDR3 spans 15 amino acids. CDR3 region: CAWRGDRGALDTQYF. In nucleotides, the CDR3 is TGTGCCTGGAGGGGGGACAGGGGGGCCCTTGATACGCAGTATTTT.

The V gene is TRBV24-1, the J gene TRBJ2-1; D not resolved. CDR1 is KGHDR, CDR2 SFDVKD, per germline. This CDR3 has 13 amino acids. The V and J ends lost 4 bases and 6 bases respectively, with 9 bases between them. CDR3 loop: CATSDPLRNEQFF. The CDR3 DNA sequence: TGTGCCACCAGTGACCCCCTCCGCAATGAGCAGTTCTTC.

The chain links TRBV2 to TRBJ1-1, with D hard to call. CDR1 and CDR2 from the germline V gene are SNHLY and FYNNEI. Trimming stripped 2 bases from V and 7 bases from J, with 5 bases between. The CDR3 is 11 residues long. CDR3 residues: CASSETFEAFF. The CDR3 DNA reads TGTGCCAGCAGTGAAACTTTTGAAGCTTTCTTT.

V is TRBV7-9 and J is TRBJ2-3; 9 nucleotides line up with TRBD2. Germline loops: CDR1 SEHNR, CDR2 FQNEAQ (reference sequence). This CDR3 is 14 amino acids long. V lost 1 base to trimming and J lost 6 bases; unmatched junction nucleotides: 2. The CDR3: CASSLGLAGDTQYF. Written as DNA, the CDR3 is TGTGCCAGCAGCTTAGGGCTAGCGGGGGATACGCAGTATTTT.

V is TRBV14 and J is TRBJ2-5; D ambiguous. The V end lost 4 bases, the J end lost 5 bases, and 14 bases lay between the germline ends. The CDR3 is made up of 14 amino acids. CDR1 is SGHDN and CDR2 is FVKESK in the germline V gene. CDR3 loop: CASSPAPTGETQYF. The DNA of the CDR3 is TGTGCCAGCAGCCCGGCCCCTACCGGGGAGACCCAGTACTTC.

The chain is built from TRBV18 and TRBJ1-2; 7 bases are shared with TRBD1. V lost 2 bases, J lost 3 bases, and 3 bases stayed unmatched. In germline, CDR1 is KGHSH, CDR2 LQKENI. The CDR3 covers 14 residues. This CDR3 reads CASSPNRGDYGYTF. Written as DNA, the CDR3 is TGTGCCAGCTCACCAAACAGGGGAGACTATGGCTACACCTTC. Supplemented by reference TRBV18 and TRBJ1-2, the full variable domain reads NAGVMQNPRHLVRRRGQEARLRCSPMKGHSHVYWYRQLPEEGLKFMVYLQKENIIDESGMPKERFSAEFPKEGPSILRIQQVVRGDSAAYFCASSPNRGDYGYTFGSGTRLTVV.

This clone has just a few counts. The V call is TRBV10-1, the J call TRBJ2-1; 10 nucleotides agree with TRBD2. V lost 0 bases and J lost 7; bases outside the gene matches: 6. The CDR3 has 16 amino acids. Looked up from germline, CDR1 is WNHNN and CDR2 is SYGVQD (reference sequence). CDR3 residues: CASSESSGGAWNEQFF. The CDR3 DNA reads TGCGCCAGCAGTGAGTCGAGCGGGGGGGCCTGGAATGAGCAGTTCTTC.

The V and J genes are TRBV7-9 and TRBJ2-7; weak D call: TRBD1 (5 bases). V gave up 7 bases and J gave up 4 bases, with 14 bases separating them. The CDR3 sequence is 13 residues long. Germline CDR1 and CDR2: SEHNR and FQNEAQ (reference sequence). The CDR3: CASIPDSPYEQYF. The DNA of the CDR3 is TGTGCCAGCATCCCAGACAGCCCTTACGAGCAGTACTTC.

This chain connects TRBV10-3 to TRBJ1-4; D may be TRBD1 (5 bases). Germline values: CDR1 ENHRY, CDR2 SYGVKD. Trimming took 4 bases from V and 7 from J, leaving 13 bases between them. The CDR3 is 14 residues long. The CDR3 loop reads CAISAQGGIEKLFF. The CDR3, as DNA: TGTGCCATCAGTGCCCAGGGAGGGATTGAAAAACTGTTTTTT.

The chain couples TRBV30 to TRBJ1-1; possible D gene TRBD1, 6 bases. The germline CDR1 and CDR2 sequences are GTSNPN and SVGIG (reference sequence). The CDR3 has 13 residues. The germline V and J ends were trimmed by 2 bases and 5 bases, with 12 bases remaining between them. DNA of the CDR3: TGTGCCTGGAGTTTTAACAGGGAGACTGAAGCTTTCTTT. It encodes CAWSFNRETEAFF. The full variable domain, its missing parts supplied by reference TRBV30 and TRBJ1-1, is SQTIHQWPATLVQPVGSPLSLECTVEGTSNPNLYWYRQAAGRGLQLLFYSVGIGQISSEVPQNLSASRPQDRQFILSSKKLLLSDSGFYLCAWSFNRETEAFFGQGTRLTVV.

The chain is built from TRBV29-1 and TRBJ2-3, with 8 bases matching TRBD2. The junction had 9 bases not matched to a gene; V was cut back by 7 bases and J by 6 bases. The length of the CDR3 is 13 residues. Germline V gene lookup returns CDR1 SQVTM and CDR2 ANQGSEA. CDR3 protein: CSARGGQMDTQYF. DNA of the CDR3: TGCAGCGCCCGCGGGGGGCAGATGGATACGCAGTATTTT.

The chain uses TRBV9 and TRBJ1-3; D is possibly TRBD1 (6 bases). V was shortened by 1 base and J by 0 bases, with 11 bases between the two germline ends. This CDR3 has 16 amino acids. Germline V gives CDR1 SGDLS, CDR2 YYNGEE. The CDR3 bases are TGTGCCAGCAGCGTATCGACAGGACTCTCTGGAAACACCATATATTTT. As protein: CASSVSTGLSGNTIYF.

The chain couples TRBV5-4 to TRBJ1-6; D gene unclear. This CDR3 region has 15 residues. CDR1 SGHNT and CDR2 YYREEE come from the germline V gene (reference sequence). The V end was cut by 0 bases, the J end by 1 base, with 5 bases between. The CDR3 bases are TGTGCCAGCAGCTTGGCCGGGTCCTATAATTCACCCCTCCACTTT. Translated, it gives CASSLAGSYNSPLHF.

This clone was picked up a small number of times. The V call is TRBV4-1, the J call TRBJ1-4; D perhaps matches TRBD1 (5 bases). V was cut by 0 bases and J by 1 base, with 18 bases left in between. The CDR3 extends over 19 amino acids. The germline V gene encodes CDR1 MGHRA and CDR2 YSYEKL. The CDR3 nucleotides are TGCGCCAGCAGCCAAGAGCCCAGGGACTTCAGTCTAACTAATGAAAAACTGTTTTTT. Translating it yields CASSQEPRDFSLTNEKLFF.

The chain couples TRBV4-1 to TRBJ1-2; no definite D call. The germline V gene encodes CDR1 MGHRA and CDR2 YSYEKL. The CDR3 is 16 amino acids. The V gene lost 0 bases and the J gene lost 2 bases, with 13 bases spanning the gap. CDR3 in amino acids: CASSQEGPFRNYGYTF. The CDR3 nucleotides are TGCGCCAGCAGCCAAGAGGGCCCGTTCCGGAACTATGGCTACACCTTC.

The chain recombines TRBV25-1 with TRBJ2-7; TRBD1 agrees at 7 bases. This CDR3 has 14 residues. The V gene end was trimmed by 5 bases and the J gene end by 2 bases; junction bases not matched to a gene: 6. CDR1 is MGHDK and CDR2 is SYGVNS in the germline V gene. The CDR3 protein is CASSFSTGPYEQYF. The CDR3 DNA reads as TGTGCCAGCAGTTTCTCGACAGGGCCCTACGAGCAGTACTTC.